These 21 T cell receptor beta chains came from one sample sequenced in a study of CD8 T cells in ankylosing spondylitis. Study results and limitations: Blood from ankylosing spondylitis patients appeared to carry a characteristic roughly 8-variant TCR beta motif.

Antigens of these TCRs are unknown. TCRdb independently ran MiXCR on the 5' RACE reads; one entry per CDR3 protein. The sample includes about 540,000 distinct CDR3 sequences, about 12% of them seen just once. Specimen: blood, either unsorted or a sorted T cell fraction (not recorded which). The receptors derive from a male donor with ankylosing spondylitis.

The gene calls are TRBV12-3 or TRBV12-4 and TRBJ2-1; D is unclear. The CDR3 has 18 residues. With 1 base removed from V and 7 bases from J, the gap between germline ends came to 23 bases. The CDR3 nucleotides are TGTGCCAGCAGTTTAGAGTTAGGGCCAGGCGCCGCTGGGAATGAGCAGTTCTTC. Translating it yields CASSLELGPGAAGNEQFF.

The V call is TRBV20-1, the J call TRBJ2-1, with D possibly matching TRBD1 (7 bases). The CDR3 is 14 residues long. Germline CDR1 DFQATT, CDR2 SNEGSKA (reference sequence). V lost 3 bases and J 9 bases, leaving 18 bases between the germline ends. This chain's CDR3 is CSASGGGSQGEQFF. The CDR3 nucleotides are TGCAGTGCTAGTGGAGGGGGCAGTCAGGGTGAGCAGTTCTTC.

This clonotype was observed a few times. The chain is built from TRBV20-1 and TRBJ2-1; 8 bases map to TRBD1. The CDR3 sequence is 14 residues long. V trimming: 7 bases; J trimming: 9 bases; junction bases outside the gene matches: 14. In germline, CDR1 is DFQATT, CDR2 SNEGSKA (reference sequence). The DNA of the CDR3 is TGCAGTGGATACAGGGGGGAATTGTATGGTGAGCAGTTCTTC. Protein product: CSGYRGELYGEQFF.

The chain recombines TRBV12-3 or TRBV12-4 with TRBJ2-1; no reliable D call. CDR3 length equals 12 residues. V was trimmed by 7 bases and J by 7 bases, leaving 11 bases between them. The DNA for the CDR3 is TGTGCCAGCACCCCCTCCAGGAATGAGCAGTTCTTC. Translated, it gives CASTPSRNEQFF.

This clonotype showed up many times. V usage is TRBV24-1 and J usage is TRBJ2-3; TRBD2 aligns across 10 bases. V was pared by 5 bases and J by 2 bases, with 6 bases of the junction left unmatched. The CDR3 loop spans 16 amino acids. The germline V gene encodes CDR1 KGHDR and CDR2 SFDVKD. DNA for the CDR3: TGTGCCACCAGTGGCTCTACTAGCGGGAACACAGATACGCAGTATTTT. This codes for CATSGSTSGNTDTQYF.

This clonotype was found many times. Its ends do not fully match the called genes, so a read error is possible. The CDR3 sequence is CASSLDGYQPQHF. CDR3 DNA sequence: TGCGCCAGCAGCCTGGACGGATATCAGCCCCAGCATTTT. The J gene is TRBJ1-5, the V gene TRBV12-3 or TRBV12-4, with D hard to call. The CDR3 has 13 residues.

This clonotype was detected ten times or more. The chain employs TRBV10-3 and TRBJ2-7, with 8 bases lining up with TRBD2. The V and J ends lost 2 bases and 6 bases, in that order; junction bases with no gene match: 9. Germline V gene sequence: CDR1 ENHRY, CDR2 SYGVKD. This CDR3 is 15 amino acids long. The CDR3 sequence: CAISEDETSAREQYF. For the CDR3, the DNA is TGTGCCATCAGTGAGGATGAGACTAGCGCCCGCGAGCAGTACTTC.

This clonotype was picked up a small number of times. This rearrangement joins TRBV27 to TRBJ2-4; 8 nucleotides align to TRBD1. Germline lookup yields CDR1 MNHEY and CDR2 SMNVEV (reference sequence). The V and J ends lost 1 base and 0 bases, in that order; junction bases with no gene match: 5. This CDR3 spans 17 amino acids. In DNA form, the CDR3 reads TGTGCCAGCAGTTTATTGGCAGGGGGCCCAGCCAAAAACATTCAGTACTTC. Protein sequence: CASSLLAGGPAKNIQYF.

This clonotype appeared many times. V usage is TRBV5-1 and J usage is TRBJ1-1; D unresolved. The CDR3 is 14 amino acids. The germline CDR1 and CDR2 sequences are SGHRS and YFSETQ. Trimming removed 4 bases from V and 1 base from J, with 11 bases in between. The CDR3 DNA reads as TGCGCCAGCAGCCCGCTCCGGGGGAACACTGAAGCTTTCTTT. Its translation: CASSPLRGNTEAFF.

The gene calls are TRBV7-9 and TRBJ1-1, with TRBD1 as a possible D gene (5 bases). CDR3 length equals 13 residues. Germline V CDR1 and CDR2: SEHNR, FQNEAQ (reference sequence). V was clipped by 6 bases and J by 5 bases, with 13 bases between them. CDR3 residues: CASSWGFRTEAFF. The CDR3, as DNA: TGTGCCAGCAGTTGGGGGTTTCGGACTGAAGCTTTCTTT.

The V and J genes are TRBV7-2 and TRBJ2-3; 9 nucleotides match TRBD2. The CDR3 sequence is 17 residues long. Per the germline V gene, CDR1 is SGHTA and CDR2 is FQGNSA. Germline trimming cut 7 bases from V and 2 bases from J; bases unmatched to any gene: 13. CDR3 in amino acids: CASNGGGGRAYTDTQYF. The CDR3 bases are TGTGCCAGCAACGGCGGGGGCGGGAGGGCCTACACAGATACGCAGTATTTT.

This clonotype was detected ten times or more. The CDR3 loop is CASSPRTGGMWDEQFF. The CDR3 DNA is TGCGCCAGCAGCCCCCGGACAGGGGGAATGTGGGATGAGCAGTTCTTC. V and J are TRBV4-1 and TRBJ2-1; 10 bases align to TRBD1. The CDR3 length is 16 residues. V dropped 4 bases and J dropped 8; count of bases not matched to a gene: 11. The germline V gene has CDR1 MGHRA and CDR2 YSYEKL.

This clonotype was seen a few times. The J gene is TRBJ2-7, the V gene TRBV20-1, with TRBD1 matching over 11 bases. V shed 7 bases and J 4 bases; nucleotides not matched to a gene: 6. The CDR3 is made up of 13 amino acids. Germline values: CDR1 DFQATT, CDR2 SNEGSKA (reference sequence). CDR3 nucleotide sequence: TGCAGTGGTACGGGACAGGGGGTTTACGAGCAGTACTTC. The encoded protein is CSGTGQGVYEQYF.

This clonotype was observed at least ten times. CDR3 nucleotides: TGTGCCAGCAGTTACCGTGGGACGGGATCTAGCACAGATACGCAGTATTTT. As protein: CASSYRGTGSSTDTQYF. V is TRBV6-5 and J is TRBJ2-3; either TRBD1 or TRBD2 may supply D (5 bases each). The V and J ends lost 2 bases and 0 bases respectively, with 15 bases between them. The germline V gene has CDR1 MNHEY and CDR2 SVGAGI. The CDR3 is 17 residues long.

On this clonotype: The junction does not match germline at one end; this may be a read error. The genes are TRBV20-1 and TRBJ1-1; the D gene is possibly TRBD1 (5 bases). This CDR3 contains 12 residues. Germline V gene data show CDR1 as DFQATT and CDR2 as SNEGSKA (reference sequence). The CDR3 here is CSARGDSRSTSF. CDR3 nucleotides: TGCAGTGCTAGGGGTGACAGCCGTTCAACCTCCTTT.

This chain links TRBV5-1 with TRBJ2-1, with D tentatively TRBD2 (5 bases). Looked up from germline, CDR1 is SGHRS and CDR2 is YFSETQ. The length of the CDR3 is 16 residues. Trimming took 5 bases from V and 2 from J, leaving 17 bases between them. CDR3 in amino acids: CASRQSGNPTYNEQFF. The CDR3 DNA is TGCGCCAGCAGGCAATCCGGGAACCCGACCTACAATGAGCAGTTCTTC.

This clonotype has just a few counts. The chain has TRBV7-2 and TRBJ2-1; 16 nucleotides line up with TRBD2. Trimming removed 5 bases from V and 10 bases from J; junction bases left unmatched: 11. Germline V lookup: CDR1 SGHTA, CDR2 FQGNSA. The length of the CDR3 is 17 residues. The CDR3 DNA sequence: TGTGCCAGCAGCACCGGAGGGACTAGCGGGAGGGCAAACGAGCAGTTCTTC. This sequence encodes CASSTGGTSGRANEQFF. The full variable domain, in which reference TRBV7-2 and TRBJ2-1 provide the parts outside the CDR3, is GAGVSQSPSNKVTEKGKDVELRCDPISGHTALYWYRQSLGQGLEFLIYFQGNSAPDKSGLPSDRFSAERTGGSVSTLTIQRTQQEDSAVYLCASSTGGTSGRANEQFFGPGTRLTVL.

The V call is TRBV11-3, the J call TRBJ2-1; D uncertain. The V end lost 1 base, the J end lost 9 bases, and 10 bases lay between the germline ends. The CDR3 is made up of 13 amino acids. The germline V gene encodes CDR1 SGHNT and CDR2 YENEEA. In DNA, the CDR3 is TGTGCCAGCAGCTTAGGTGCCTTGGCTGAGCAGTTCTTC. Translation gives CASSLGALAEQFF.

This clonotype turned up a few times. This chain joins TRBV5-6 and TRBJ2-7, with 9 positions matching TRBD1. Germline CDR1 is SGHDT and CDR2 is YYEEEE. V was clipped by 5 bases and J by 3 bases; unmatched bases: 6. The CDR3 sequence is 14 residues long. In DNA form, the CDR3 reads TGTGCCAGCAGATCCGGGACAGGGATCTACGAGCAGTACTTC. Translation gives CASRSGTGIYEQYF. The complete variable domain, with remaining parts taken from reference TRBV5-6 and TRBJ2-7, reads DAGVTQSPTHLIKTRGQQVTLRCSPKSGHDTVSWYQQALGQGPQFIFQYYEEEERQRGNFPDRFSGHQFPNYSSELNVNALLLGDSALYLCASRSGTGIYEQYFGPGTRLTVT.

The V gene is TRBV18, the J gene TRBJ1-2; maybe TRBD1 (5 bases). Germline lookup yields CDR1 KGHSH and CDR2 LQKENI. V gave up 5 bases and J gave up 4 bases, with 8 bases separating them. The CDR3 has 12 amino acids. Written as DNA, the CDR3 is TGTGCCAGCTCAGGGGGGTCCTATGGCTACACCTTC. Amino acid sequence: CASSGGSYGYTF.

This clonotype has more than one count but fewer than ten. The V call is TRBV20-1, the J call TRBJ2-3, with 7 bases that match TRBD2. J gave up 4 bases and V 1 base, and 11 bases lay outside the gene matches. The CDR3 consists of 16 residues. Looked up from germline, CDR1 is DFQATT and CDR2 is SNEGSKA (reference sequence). The CDR3, as DNA: TGCAGTGCTAGAGGGGGTGCGGGGGAGCCCCCAGATACGCAGTATTTT. Its translation: CSARGGAGEPPDTQYF.